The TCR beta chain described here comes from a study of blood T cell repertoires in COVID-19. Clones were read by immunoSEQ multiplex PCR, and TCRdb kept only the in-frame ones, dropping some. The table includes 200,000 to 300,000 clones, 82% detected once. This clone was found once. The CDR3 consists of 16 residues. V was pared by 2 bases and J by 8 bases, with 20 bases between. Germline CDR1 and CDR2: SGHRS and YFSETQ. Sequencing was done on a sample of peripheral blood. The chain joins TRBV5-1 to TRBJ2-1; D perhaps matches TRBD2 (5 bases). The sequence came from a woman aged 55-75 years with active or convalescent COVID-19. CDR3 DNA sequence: TGCGCCAGCAGCTTATTTCCATGGGCGGCGGGCGATGAGCAGTTCTTC. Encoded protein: CASSLFPWAAGDEQFF.